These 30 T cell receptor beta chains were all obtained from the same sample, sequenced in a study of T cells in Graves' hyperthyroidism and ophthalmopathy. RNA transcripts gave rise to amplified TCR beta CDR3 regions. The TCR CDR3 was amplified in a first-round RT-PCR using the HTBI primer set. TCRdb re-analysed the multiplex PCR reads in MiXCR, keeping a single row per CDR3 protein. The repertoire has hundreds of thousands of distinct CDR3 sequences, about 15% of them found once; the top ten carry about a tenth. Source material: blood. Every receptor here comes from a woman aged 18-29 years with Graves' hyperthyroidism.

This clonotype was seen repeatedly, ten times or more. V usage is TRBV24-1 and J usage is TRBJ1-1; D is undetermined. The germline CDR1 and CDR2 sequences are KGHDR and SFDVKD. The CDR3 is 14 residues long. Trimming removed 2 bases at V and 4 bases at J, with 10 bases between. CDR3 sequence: CATSDSPDGTEAFF. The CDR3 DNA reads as TGTGCCACCAGTGATTCCCCGGACGGCACTGAAGCTTTCTTT.

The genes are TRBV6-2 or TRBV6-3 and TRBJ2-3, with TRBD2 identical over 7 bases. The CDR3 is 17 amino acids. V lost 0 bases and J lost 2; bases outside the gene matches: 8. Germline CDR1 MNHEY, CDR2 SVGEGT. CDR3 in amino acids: CASSYSEWREITDTQYF. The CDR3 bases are TGTGCCAGCAGTTACTCCGAGTGGCGGGAGATCACAGATACGCAGTATTTT.

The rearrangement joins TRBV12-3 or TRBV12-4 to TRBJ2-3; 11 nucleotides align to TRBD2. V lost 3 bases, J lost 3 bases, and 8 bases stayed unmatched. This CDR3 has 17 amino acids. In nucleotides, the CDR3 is TGTGCCAGCAGTTTCACTAGCGGGAGCGGATTGACAGATACGCAGTATTTT. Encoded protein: CASSFTSGSGLTDTQYF.

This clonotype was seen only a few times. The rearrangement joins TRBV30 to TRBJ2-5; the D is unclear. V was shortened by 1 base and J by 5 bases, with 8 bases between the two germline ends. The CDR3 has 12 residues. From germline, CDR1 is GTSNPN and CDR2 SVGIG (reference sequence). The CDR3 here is CAWSDFLETQYF. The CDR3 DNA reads TGTGCCTGGAGTGATTTTCTGGAGACCCAGTACTTC.

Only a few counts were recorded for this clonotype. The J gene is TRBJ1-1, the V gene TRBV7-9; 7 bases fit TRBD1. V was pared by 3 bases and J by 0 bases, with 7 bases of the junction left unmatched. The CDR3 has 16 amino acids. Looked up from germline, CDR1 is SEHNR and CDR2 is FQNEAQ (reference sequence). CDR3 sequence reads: CASSFMPQGLNTEAFF. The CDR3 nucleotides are TGTGCCAGCAGCTTCATGCCACAGGGGTTGAACACTGAAGCTTTCTTT.

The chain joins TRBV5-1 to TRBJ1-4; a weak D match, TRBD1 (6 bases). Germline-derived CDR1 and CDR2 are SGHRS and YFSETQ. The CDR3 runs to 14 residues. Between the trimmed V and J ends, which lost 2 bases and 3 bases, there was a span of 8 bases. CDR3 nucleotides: TGCGCCAGCAGCTTAAGACAGGCTAATGAAAAACTGTTTTTT. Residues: CASSLRQANEKLFF. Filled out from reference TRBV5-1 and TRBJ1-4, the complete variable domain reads KAGVTQTPRYLIKTRGQQVTLSCSPISGHRSVSWYQQTPGQGLQFLFEYFSETQRNKGNFPGRFSGRQFSNSRSEMNVSTLELGDSALYLCASSLRQANEKLFFGSGTQLSVL.

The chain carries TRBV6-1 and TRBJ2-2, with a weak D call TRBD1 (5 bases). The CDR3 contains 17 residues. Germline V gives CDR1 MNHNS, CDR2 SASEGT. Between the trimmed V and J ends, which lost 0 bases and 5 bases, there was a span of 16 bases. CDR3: CASSEAGLRKGTGELFF. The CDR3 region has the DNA TGTGCCAGCAGTGAAGCCGGGTTAAGGAAGGGGACCGGGGAGCTGTTTTTT.

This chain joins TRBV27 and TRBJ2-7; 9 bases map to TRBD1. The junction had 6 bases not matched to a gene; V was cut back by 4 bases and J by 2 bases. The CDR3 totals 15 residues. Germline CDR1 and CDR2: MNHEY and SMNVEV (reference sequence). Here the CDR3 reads CASSWGTGIPYEQYF. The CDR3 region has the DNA TGTGCCAGCAGTTGGGGGACAGGGATCCCCTACGAGCAGTACTTC.

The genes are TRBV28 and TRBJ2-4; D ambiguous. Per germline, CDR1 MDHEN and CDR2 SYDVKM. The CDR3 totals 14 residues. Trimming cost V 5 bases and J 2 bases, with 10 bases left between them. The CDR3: CASSLAATKNIQYF. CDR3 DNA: TGTGCCAGCAGTCTGGCTGCTACCAAAAACATTCAGTACTTC. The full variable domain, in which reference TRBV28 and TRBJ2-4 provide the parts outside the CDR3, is DVKVTQSSRYLVKRTGEKVFLECVQDMDHENMFWYRQDPGLGLRLIYFSYDVKMKEKGDIPEGYSVSREKKERFSLILESASTNQTSMYLCASSLAATKNIQYFGAGTRLSVL.

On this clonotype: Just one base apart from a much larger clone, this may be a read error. Here the CDR3 reads CASSLELGKSEQYF. CDR3 sequence (DNA): TGTGCCAGCAGCTTAGAGTTGGGCAAATCTGAGCAGTACTTC. This sequence joins TRBV7-9 and TRBJ2-7; D is undetermined. The CDR3 runs 14 residues. Germline V gives CDR1 SEHNR, CDR2 FQNEAQ (reference sequence). Trimming took 1 base from V and 7 from J, leaving 14 bases between them.

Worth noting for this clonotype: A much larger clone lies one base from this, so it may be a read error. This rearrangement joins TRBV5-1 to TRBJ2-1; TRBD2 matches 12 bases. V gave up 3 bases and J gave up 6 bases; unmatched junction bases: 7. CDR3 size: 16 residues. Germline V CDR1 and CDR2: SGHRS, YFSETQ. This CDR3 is CASSYGLAGTSNEQFF. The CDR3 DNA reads TGCGCCAGCAGCTATGGACTAGCGGGGACCTCCAATGAGCAGTTCTTC.

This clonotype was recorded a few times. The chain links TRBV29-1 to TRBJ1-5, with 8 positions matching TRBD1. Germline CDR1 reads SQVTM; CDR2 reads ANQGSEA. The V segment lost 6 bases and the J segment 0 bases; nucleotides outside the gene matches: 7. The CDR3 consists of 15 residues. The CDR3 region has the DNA TGCAGCGTCCTAGAGGACAGGGTTAGCAATCAGCCCCAGCATTTT. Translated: CSVLEDRVSNQPQHF.

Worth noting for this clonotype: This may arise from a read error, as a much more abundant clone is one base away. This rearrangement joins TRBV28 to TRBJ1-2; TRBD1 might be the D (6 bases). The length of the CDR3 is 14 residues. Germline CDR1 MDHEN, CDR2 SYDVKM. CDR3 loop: CASSLKEDSYGHTF. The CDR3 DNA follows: TGTGCCAGCAGTTTAAAGGAGGACAGCTATGGCCACACCTTC.

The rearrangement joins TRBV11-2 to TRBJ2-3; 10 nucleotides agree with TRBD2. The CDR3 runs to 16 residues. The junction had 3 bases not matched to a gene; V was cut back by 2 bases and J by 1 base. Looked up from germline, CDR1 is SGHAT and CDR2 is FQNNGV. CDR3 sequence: CASSLSAGGRTDTQYF. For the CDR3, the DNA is TGTGCCAGCAGCTTATCAGCGGGAGGGCGCACAGATACGCAGTATTTT.

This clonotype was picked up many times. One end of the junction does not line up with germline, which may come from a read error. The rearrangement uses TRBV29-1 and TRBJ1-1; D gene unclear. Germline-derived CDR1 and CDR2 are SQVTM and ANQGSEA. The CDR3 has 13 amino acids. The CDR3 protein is CSAEAAGNTEAFF. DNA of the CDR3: TGCAGCGCTGAAGCGGCAGGAAACACTGAAGCTTTCTTT.

The CDR3 DNA reads TGTGCCAGCAGTGAATGGGGAGGGGAGGGCAATCAGCCCCAGCATTTT. It specifies CASSEWGGEGNQPQHF. The chain links TRBV6-1 to TRBJ1-5; D may be TRBD1 (5 bases). The CDR3 is made up of 16 amino acids. V dropped 2 bases and J dropped 2 bases, with 13 bases sitting between them. The germline V gene has CDR1 MNHNS and CDR2 SASEGT.

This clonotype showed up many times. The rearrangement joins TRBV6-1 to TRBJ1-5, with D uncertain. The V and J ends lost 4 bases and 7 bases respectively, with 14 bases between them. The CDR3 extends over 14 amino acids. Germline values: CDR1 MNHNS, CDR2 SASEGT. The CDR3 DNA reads TGTGCCAGCAGTGCCAGACCATATGTCCAGCCCCAGCATTTT. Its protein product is CASSARPYVQPQHF.

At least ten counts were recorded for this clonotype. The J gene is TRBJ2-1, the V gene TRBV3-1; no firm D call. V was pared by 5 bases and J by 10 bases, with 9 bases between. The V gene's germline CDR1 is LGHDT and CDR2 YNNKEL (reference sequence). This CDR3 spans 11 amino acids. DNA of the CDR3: TGTGCCAGCAGCTCCCACGGAGAGCAGTTCTTC. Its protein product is CASSSHGEQFF.

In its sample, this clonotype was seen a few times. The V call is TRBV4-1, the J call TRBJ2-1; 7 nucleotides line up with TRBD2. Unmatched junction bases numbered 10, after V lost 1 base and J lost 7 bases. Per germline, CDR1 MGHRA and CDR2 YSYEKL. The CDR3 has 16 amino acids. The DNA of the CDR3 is TGCGCCAGCAGCCAAGTTCGAGGGAGGGCCGGGAATGAGCAGTTCTTC. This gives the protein CASSQVRGRAGNEQFF.

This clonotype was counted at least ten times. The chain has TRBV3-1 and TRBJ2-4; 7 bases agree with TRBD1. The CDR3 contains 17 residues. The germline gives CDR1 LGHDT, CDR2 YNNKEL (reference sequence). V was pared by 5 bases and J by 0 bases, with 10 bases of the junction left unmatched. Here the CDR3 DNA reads TGTGCCAGCAGCAAAGGGGGCGAGGGGGTAGCCAAAAACATTCAGTACTTC. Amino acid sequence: CASSKGGEGVAKNIQYF. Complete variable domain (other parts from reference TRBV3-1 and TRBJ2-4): DTAVSQTPKYLVTQMGNDKSIKCEQNLGHDTMYWYKQDSKKFLKIMFSYNNKELIINETVPNRFSPKSPDKAHLNLHINSLELGDSAVYFCASSKGGEGVAKNIQYFGAGTRLSVL.

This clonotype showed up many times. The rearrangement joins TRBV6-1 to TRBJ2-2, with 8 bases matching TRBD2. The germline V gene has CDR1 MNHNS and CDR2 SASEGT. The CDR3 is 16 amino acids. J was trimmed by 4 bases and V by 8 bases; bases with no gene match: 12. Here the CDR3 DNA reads TGTGCCAGCGTGGCTAGCGGGCGAGTAGGCACCGGGGAGCTGTTTTTT. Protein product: CASVASGRVGTGELFF.

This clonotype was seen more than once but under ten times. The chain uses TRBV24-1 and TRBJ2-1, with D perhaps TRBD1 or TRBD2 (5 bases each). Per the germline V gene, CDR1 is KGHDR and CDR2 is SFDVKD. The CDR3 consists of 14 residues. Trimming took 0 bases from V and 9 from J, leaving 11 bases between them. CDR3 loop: CATSDLAGSAEQFF. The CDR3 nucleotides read TGTGCCACCAGTGATTTGGCAGGGAGTGCTGAGCAGTTCTTC.

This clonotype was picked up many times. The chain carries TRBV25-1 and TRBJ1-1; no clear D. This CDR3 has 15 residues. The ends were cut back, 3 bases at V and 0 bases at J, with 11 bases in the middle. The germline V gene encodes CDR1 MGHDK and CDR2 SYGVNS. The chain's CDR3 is CASSEPDRLNTEAFF. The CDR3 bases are TGTGCCAGCAGTGAGCCGGACCGCTTGAACACTGAAGCTTTCTTT.

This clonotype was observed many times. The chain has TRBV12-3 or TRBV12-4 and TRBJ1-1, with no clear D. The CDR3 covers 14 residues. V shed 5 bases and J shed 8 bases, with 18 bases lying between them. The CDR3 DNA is TGTGCCAGCAGTCCCTCCGTTAACAAATTCGAAGCTTTCTTT. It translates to CASSPSVNKFEAFF.

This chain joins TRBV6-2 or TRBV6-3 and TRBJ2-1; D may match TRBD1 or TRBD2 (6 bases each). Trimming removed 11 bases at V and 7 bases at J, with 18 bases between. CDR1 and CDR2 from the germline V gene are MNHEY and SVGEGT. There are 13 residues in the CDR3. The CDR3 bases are TGTGCCGCCGGGGTGAAGGGGGGTAATGAGCAGTTCTTC. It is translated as CAAGVKGGNEQFF.

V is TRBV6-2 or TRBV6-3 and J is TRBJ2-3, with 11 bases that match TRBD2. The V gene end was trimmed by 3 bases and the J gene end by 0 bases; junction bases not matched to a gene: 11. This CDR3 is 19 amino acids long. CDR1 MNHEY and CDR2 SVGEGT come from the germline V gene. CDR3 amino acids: CASSYPGTSGFLSTDTQYF. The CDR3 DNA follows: TGTGCCAGCAGTTATCCCGGGACTAGCGGATTCCTAAGCACAGATACGCAGTATTTT.

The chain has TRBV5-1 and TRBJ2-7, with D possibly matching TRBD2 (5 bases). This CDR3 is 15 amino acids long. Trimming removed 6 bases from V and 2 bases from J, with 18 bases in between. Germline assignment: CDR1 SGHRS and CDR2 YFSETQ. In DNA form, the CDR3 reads TGCGCCAGCACCGAGCCGGGAAAGAACCCCTACGAGCAGTACTTC. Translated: CASTEPGKNPYEQYF. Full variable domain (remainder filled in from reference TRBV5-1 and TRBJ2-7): KAGVTQTPRYLIKTRGQQVTLSCSPISGHRSVSWYQQTPGQGLQFLFEYFSETQRNKGNFPGRFSGRQFSNSRSEMNVSTLELGDSALYLCASTEPGKNPYEQYFGPGTRLTVT.

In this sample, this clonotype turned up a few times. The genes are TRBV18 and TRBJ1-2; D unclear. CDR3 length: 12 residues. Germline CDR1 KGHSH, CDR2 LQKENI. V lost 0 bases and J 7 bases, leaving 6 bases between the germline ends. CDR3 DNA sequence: TGTGCCAGCTCACCACCGAGTTTTGGCTACACCTTC. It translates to CASSPPSFGYTF.

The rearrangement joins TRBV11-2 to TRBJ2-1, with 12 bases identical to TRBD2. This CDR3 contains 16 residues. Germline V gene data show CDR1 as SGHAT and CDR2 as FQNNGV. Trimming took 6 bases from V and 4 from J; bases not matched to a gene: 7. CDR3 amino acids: CASRGLAGALYNEQFF. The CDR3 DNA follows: TGTGCCAGCAGGGGACTAGCGGGTGCCCTATACAATGAGCAGTTCTTC.

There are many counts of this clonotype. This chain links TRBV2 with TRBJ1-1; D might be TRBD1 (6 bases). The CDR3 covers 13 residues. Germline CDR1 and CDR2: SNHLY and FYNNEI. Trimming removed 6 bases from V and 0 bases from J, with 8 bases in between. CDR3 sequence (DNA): TGTGCCAGCAGGGGACAACTGAACACTGAAGCTTTCTTT. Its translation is CASRGQLNTEAFF.